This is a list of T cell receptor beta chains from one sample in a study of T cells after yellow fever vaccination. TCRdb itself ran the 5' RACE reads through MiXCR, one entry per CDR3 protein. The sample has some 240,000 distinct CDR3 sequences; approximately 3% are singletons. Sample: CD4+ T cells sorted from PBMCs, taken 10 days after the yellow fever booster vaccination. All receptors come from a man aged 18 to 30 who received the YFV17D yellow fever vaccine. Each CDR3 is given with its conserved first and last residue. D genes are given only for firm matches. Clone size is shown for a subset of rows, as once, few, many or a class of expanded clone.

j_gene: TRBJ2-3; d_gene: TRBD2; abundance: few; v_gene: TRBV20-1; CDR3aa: CSARVAGNTDTQYF; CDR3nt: TGCAGTGCTAGGGTAGCGGGAAACACAGATACGCAGTATTTT
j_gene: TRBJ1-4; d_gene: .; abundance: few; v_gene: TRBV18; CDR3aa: CASYPAQQISREKLFF; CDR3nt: TGTGCCAGCTACCCGGCTCAACAGATCTCGCGGGAAAAACTGTTTTTT
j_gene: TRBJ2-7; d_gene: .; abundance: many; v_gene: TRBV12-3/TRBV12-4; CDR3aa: CASSFGSGPYEQYF; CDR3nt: TGTGCCAGCAGTTTCGGTAGCGGACCCTACGAGCAGTACTTC
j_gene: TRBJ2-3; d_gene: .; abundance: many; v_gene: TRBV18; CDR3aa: CASSPPVRTDTQYF; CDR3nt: TGTGCCAGCTCACCACCGGTCCGCACAGATACGCAGTATTTT
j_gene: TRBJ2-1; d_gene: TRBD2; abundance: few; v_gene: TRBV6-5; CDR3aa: CASSYSWPTSGGNEQFF; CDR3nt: TGTGCCAGCAGTTACTCTTGGCCGACTAGCGGGGGGAATGAGCAGTTCTTC
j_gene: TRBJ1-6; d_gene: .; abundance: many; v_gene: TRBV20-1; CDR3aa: CSAMTGLRGGNSPLHF; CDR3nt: TGCAGTGCTATGACCGGGCTACGAGGGGGGAATTCACCCCTCCACTTT
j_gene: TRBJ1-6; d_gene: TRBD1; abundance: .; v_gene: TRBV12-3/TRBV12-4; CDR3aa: CASGGRDSGLSPLHF; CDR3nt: TGTGCCAGCGGTGGCCGGGACAGCGGACTTTCACCCCTCCACTTT
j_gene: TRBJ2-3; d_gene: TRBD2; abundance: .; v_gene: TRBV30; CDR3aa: CAWRWGGRTDTQYF; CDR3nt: TGTGCCTGGAGGTGGGGGGGGAGAACAGATACGCAGTATTTT
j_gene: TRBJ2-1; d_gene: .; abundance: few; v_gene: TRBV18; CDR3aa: CASSLLFGGHNEQFF; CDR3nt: TGTGCCAGCTCACTTCTTTTTGGTGGGCACAATGAGCAGTTCTTC
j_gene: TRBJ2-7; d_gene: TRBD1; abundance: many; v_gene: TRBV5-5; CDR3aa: CASSTRQGGYEQYF; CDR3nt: TGTGCCAGCAGCACTAGACAGGGCGGGTACGAGCAGTACTTC
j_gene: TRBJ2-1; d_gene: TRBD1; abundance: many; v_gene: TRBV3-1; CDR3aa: CASSQPGTGHYNEQFF; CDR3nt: TGTGCCAGCAGCCAACCCGGGACAGGGCACTACAATGAGCAGTTCTTC
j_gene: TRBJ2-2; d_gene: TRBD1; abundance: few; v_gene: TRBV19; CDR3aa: CASRDRAYTGELFF; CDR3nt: TGTGCCAGCCGGGACAGGGCTTACACCGGGGAGCTGTTTTTT
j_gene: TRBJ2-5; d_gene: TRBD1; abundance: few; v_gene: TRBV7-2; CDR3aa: CASSRDRVQETQYF; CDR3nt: TGTGCCAGCAGCCGTGACAGGGTTCAAGAGACCCAGTACTTC
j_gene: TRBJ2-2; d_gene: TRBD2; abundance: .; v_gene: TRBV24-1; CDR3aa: CATSASGRSGELFF; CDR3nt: TGTGCCACCAGTGCTAGCGGGCGCTCCGGGGAGCTGTTTTTT
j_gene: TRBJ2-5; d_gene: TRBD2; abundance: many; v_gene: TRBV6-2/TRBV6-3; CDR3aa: CASSAWTGGWETQYF; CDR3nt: TGTGCCAGTTCCGCTTGGACGGGGGGATGGGAGACCCAGTACTTC
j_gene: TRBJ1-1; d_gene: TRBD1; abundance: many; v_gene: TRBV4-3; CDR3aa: CASSHRTGTEAFF; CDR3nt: TGCGCCAGCAGCCACCGGACAGGGACTGAAGCTTTCTTT
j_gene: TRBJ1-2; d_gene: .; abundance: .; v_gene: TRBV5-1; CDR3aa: CASSLAPGDNYGYTF; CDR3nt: TGCGCCAGCAGCTTGGCGCCGGGGGATAACTATGGCTACACCTTC
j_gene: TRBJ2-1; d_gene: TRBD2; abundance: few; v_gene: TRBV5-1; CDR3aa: CASSSRGTSGYNEQFF; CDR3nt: TGCGCCAGCAGCTCCCGAGGGACTAGCGGGTACAATGAGCAGTTCTTC
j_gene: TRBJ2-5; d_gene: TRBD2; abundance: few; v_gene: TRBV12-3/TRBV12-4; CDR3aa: CASSPPHSRGVETQYF; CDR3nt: TGTGCCAGCAGTCCCCCTCACTCGCGGGGGGTGGAGACCCAGTACTTC
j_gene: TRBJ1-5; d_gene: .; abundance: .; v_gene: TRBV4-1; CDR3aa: CASSQAGSIISNQPQHF; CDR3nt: TGCGCCAGCAGCCAAGCGGGCAGTATTATTAGCAATCAGCCCCAGCATTTT
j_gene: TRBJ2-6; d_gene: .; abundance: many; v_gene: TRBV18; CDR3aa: CASSPGNWNVLTF; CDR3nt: TGTGCCAGCTCACCGGGGAACTGGAACGTCCTGACTTTC